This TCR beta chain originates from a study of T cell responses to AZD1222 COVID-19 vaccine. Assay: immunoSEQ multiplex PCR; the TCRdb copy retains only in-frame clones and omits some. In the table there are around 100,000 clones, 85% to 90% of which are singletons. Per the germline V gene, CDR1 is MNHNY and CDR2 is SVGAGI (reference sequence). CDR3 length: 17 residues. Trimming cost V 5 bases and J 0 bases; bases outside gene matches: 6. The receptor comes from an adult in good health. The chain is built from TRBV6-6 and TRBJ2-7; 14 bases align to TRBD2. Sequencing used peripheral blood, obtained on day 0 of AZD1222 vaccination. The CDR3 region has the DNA TGTGCCAGCAGTCGTCCCGGGACTAGCGGGAGCTCCTACGAGCAGTACTTC. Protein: CASSRPGTSGSSYEQYF.